Listed here are 28 T cell receptor beta chains from one sample, sequenced in a study of blood T cell repertoires in COVID-19. Data came from immunoSEQ multiplex PCR; TCRdb stores just in-frame clones and leaves some out. Found here are hundreds of thousands of clones, around 85% of them singletons; the top ten hold over 2%. The material sequenced was peripheral blood. The receptors derive from a woman in her 30s who had recovered from COVID-19.

The V and J genes are TRBV28 and TRBJ1-1; D gene uncertain. Germline values: CDR1 MDHEN, CDR2 SYDVKM. The CDR3 has 11 residues. V shed 3 bases and J shed 7 bases, with 6 bases lying between them. This CDR3 reads CASSFLREAFF. CDR3 DNA: TGTGCCAGCAGTTTCCTGCGTGAAGCTTTCTTT.

The rearrangement joins TRBV5-6 to TRBJ2-7, with 7 bases aligning to TRBD2. The CDR3 has 17 amino acids. V gave up 2 bases and J gave up 0 bases; unmatched junction bases: 11. Germline-derived CDR1 and CDR2 are SGHDT and YYEEEE. The CDR3 spells CASSFATWKRDSYEQYF. CDR3 DNA: TGTGCCAGCAGCTTTGCCACGTGGAAGCGGGACTCCTACGAGCAGTACTTC.

Only one count was recorded for this clone. The J gene is TRBJ2-4, the V gene TRBV4-3; 8 nucleotides align to TRBD2. In germline, CDR1 is LGHNA, CDR2 YSLEER. CDR3 length: 16 amino acids. With V trimmed by 0 bases and J by 0 bases, 1 base remained unmatched. CDR3 sequence (DNA): TGCGCCAGCAGCCAAGATAGCGGGGTAGCCAAAAACATTCAGTACTTC. Translating gives CASSQDSGVAKNIQYF.

The chain recombines TRBV5-6 with TRBJ2-7; tentatively, D is TRBD1 (5 bases). Trimming took 1 base from V and 2 from J, leaving 13 bases between them. CDR3 length: 15 amino acids. The germline V gene has CDR1 SGHDT and CDR2 YYEEEE. Here the CDR3 reads CASSLPPGKTYEQYF. The CDR3 region has the DNA TGTGCCAGCAGCTTGCCTCCAGGGAAGACCTACGAGCAGTACTTC. The full variable domain, in which reference TRBV5-6 and TRBJ2-7 provide the parts outside the CDR3, is DAGVTQSPTHLIKTRGQQVTLRCSPKSGHDTVSWYQQALGQGPQFIFQYYEEEERQRGNFPDRFSGHQFPNYSSELNVNALLLGDSALYLCASSLPPGKTYEQYFGPGTRLTVT.

This clone appeared once. V and J are TRBV21-1 and TRBJ1-2; the table gives TRBD1 as D, unverified against the DNA. TRBV21-1 is classified as a pseudogene. The CDR3 contains 16 residues. Here the CDR3 reads CASSKEGGQGSYGYTF. Written as DNA, the CDR3 is TGTGCCAGCAGCAAAGAAGGTGGACAGGGGTCCTATGGCTACACCTTC.

This chain uses TRBV5-1 with TRBJ1-2, with D perhaps matching TRBD1 (6 bases). Between the trimmed V and J ends, which lost 0 bases and 2 bases, there was a span of 8 bases. This CDR3 region has 14 residues. CDR1 and CDR2 from the germline V gene are SGHRS and YFSETQ. The CDR3 region is CASSLDRGNYGYTF. In nucleotides, the CDR3 is TGCGCCAGCAGCTTGGATAGGGGGAACTATGGCTACACCTTC. Combining the CDR3 with reference TRBV5-1 and TRBJ1-2 gives the whole variable domain KAGVTQTPRYLIKTRGQQVTLSCSPISGHRSVSWYQQTPGQGLQFLFEYFSETQRNKGNFPGRFSGRQFSNSRSEMNVSTLELGDSALYLCASSLDRGNYGYTFGSGTRLTVV.

The CDR3 coding sequence is TGTGCCAGCAGCAGAGCGGGGCGACGTTACGAGCAGTACTTC. Amino acids: CASSRAGRRYEQYF. The chain uses TRBV5-6 and TRBJ2-7, with TRBD2 matching 7 bases. Unmatched junction bases numbered 8, after V lost 4 bases and J lost 4 bases. Germline CDR1 reads SGHDT; CDR2 reads YYEEEE. CDR3 length: 14 amino acids.

V and J are TRBV27 and TRBJ2-7, with a possible D match to TRBD1 (6 bases). Trimming took 3 bases from V and 3 from J, leaving 12 bases between them. The CDR3 is made up of 14 amino acids. The germline gives CDR1 MNHEY, CDR2 SMNVEV (reference sequence). The CDR3 DNA reads TGTGCCAGCAGTTTTTCAGGGGTCGGCTACGAGCAGTACTTC. Its translation is CASSFSGVGYEQYF.

This clone has more than one count but fewer than ten. This chain connects TRBV6-5 to TRBJ1-2, with 9 positions matching TRBD1. Germline V CDR1 and CDR2: MNHEY, SVGAGI. CDR3 length: 13 residues. Trimming cost V 6 bases and J 4 bases; bases outside gene matches: 3. The CDR3 sequence: CASSPTGGYGYTF. For the CDR3, the DNA is TGTGCCAGCAGCCCGACAGGGGGCTATGGCTACACCTTC.

For the CDR3, the DNA is TGTGCCAGCAGCGTGTTCTACCCCGGAAACACCATATATTTT. Residues: CASSVFYPGNTIYF. The chain has TRBV9 and TRBJ1-3, with unresolved D. V lost 2 bases and J 4 bases, leaving 10 bases between the germline ends. CDR1 is SGDLS, CDR2 YYNGEE, per germline. This CDR3 region has 14 residues.

This rearrangement joins TRBV27 to TRBJ2-1; tentative D call: TRBD2 (6 bases). V was shortened by 2 bases and J by 9 bases, with 8 bases between the two germline ends. The V gene's germline CDR1 is MNHEY and CDR2 SMNVEV (reference sequence). The length of the CDR3 is 12 residues. CDR3 nucleotide sequence: TGTGCCAGCAGTTTACGGGGGAGTGAGCAGTTCTTC. Its translation is CASSLRGSEQFF.

This chain connects TRBV11-2 to TRBJ2-7; 8 bases match TRBD1. Germline lookup yields CDR1 SGHAT and CDR2 FQNNGV. The V and J ends lost 1 base and 3 bases, in that order; junction bases with no gene match: 5. The CDR3 loop spans 15 amino acids. CDR3 loop: CASSLAPTGVYEQYF. Here the CDR3 DNA reads TGTGCCAGCAGCTTAGCCCCGACAGGGGTCTACGAGCAGTACTTC.

This chain uses TRBV28 with TRBJ1-2; tentative D call: TRBD1 (6 bases). This CDR3 spans 12 amino acids. Germline lookup yields CDR1 MDHEN and CDR2 SYDVKM. Deletions cut 6 bases from V and 8 bases from J, with 13 bases between. The CDR3 coding sequence is TGTGCCAGCAGGACTGGACAGAAAGGCTACACCTTC. This translates into CASRTGQKGYTF.

J is TRBJ2-2 and V is TRBV11-2; 7 bases are a match to TRBD2. Trimming took 5 bases from V and 3 from J; bases not matched to a gene: 9. Germline assignment: CDR1 SGHAT and CDR2 FQNNGV. The CDR3 loop spans 16 amino acids. The CDR3 DNA follows: TGTGCCAGCAGCCCCCTGGCTAGCGGATACACCGGGGAGCTGTTTTTT. Encoded protein: CASSPLASGYTGELFF.

The J gene is TRBJ1-6, the V gene TRBV5-1, with TRBD1 identical over 7 bases. The ends lost 0 bases at V and 10 bases at J; junction bases unmatched: 13. CDR3 size: 17 residues. Germline CDR1 SGHRS, CDR2 YFSETQ. In DNA, the CDR3 is TGCGCCAGCAGCTTGGGGGACAGTGGGGGATCAGTATCACCCCTCCACTTT. Residues: CASSLGDSGGSVSPLHF.

The CDR3 here is CAILDSPNTEAFF. In DNA form, the CDR3 reads TGTGCCATCCTTGACAGTCCGAACACTGAAGCTTTCTTT. The chain links TRBV10-3 to TRBJ1-1; D might be TRBD1 (5 bases). Germline V gives CDR1 ENHRY, CDR2 SYGVKD. The CDR3 length is 13 residues. The V and J ends lost 8 bases and 1 base respectively, with 11 bases between them.

This chain links TRBV27 with TRBJ2-3, with 12 bases fitting TRBD1. The V and J ends lost 5 bases and 6 bases, in that order; junction bases with no gene match: 6. Germline assignment: CDR1 MNHEY and CDR2 SMNVEV (reference sequence). This CDR3 comprises 15 residues. In nucleotides, the CDR3 is TGTGCCAGCAGTATGGGACAGGGGGCTCTGGATACGCAGTATTTT. It specifies CASSMGQGALDTQYF.

The chain has TRBV5-1 and TRBJ1-1; 9 positions match TRBD1. The V and J ends lost 0 bases and 2 bases, in that order; junction bases with no gene match: 5. The CDR3 sequence is 16 residues long. Germline V gene data show CDR1 as SGHRS and CDR2 as YFSETQ. This CDR3 reads CASSLGYTGGNTEAFF. Here the CDR3 DNA reads TGCGCCAGCAGCTTGGGATATACAGGGGGCAACACTGAAGCTTTCTTT.

This clone was detected only a few times. This sequence joins TRBV30 and TRBJ2-1, with TRBD1 as a possible D gene (5 bases). The CDR3 covers 13 residues. CDR1 and CDR2 from the germline V gene are GTSNPN and SVGIG (reference sequence). The germline V and J ends were trimmed by 2 bases and 2 bases, with 7 bases remaining between them. The CDR3 sequence is CAWSRGTYNEQFF. The DNA of the CDR3 is TGTGCCTGGAGTAGGGGTACCTACAATGAGCAGTTCTTC.

The gene calls are TRBV2 and TRBJ1-1; a possible D gene is TRBD1 (6 bases). Germline V gene lookup returns CDR1 SNHLY and CDR2 FYNNEI. The CDR3 totals 14 residues. Trimming stripped 4 bases from V and 7 bases from J, with 16 bases between. The CDR3, as DNA: TGTGCCAGCAGTGTCCAGGGGTATGGGGATGAAGCTTTCTTT. Encoded protein: CASSVQGYGDEAFF.

This sequence joins TRBV10-3 and TRBJ1-1; the D gene is possibly TRBD1 (5 bases). With 0 bases removed from V and 2 bases from J, the gap between germline ends came to 10 bases. The CDR3 contains 15 residues. Looked up from germline, CDR1 is ENHRY and CDR2 is SYGVKD. DNA of the CDR3: TGTGCCATCAGTGAGTCGAAGGGGTTAAACACTGAAGCTTTCTTT. It yields the protein CAISESKGLNTEAFF.

This clone was seen only a few times. The chain couples TRBV6-1 to TRBJ1-5; possible D gene TRBD1, 5 bases. This CDR3 contains 16 residues. The V end was cut by 2 bases, the J end by 4 bases, with 15 bases between. Germline-derived CDR1 and CDR2 are MNHNS and SASEGT. The CDR3 nucleotides read TGTGCCAGCAGTGAATTCTCCCGGGCAGGGAATCAGCCCCAGCATTTT. Protein: CASSEFSRAGNQPQHF.

The rearrangement links TRBV10-3 to TRBJ2-2, with D possibly TRBD1 on 6 matching bases. This CDR3 spans 16 amino acids. V lost 5 bases, J lost 4 bases, and 17 bases lay in between. Germline loops: CDR1 ENHRY, CDR2 SYGVKD. The CDR3 reads CAISPDRPSTTGELFF. The DNA for the CDR3 is TGTGCCATCAGTCCGGACAGACCTAGTACCACCGGGGAGCTGTTTTTT.

The V call is TRBV18, the J call TRBJ2-1, with D tentatively TRBD2 (5 bases). Per the germline V gene, CDR1 is KGHSH and CDR2 is LQKENI. The V gene lost 3 bases and the J gene lost 5 bases, with 14 bases spanning the gap. The CDR3 length is 15 residues. CDR3 sequence (DNA): TGTGCCAGCTCACCGCGGGCAGAGGAAAACAATGAGCAGTTCTTC. Protein product: CASSPRAEENNEQFF.

The genes are TRBV2 and TRBJ1-1; D perhaps matches TRBD1 (5 bases). The CDR3 totals 15 residues. Germline V CDR1 and CDR2: SNHLY, FYNNEI. The germline V and J ends were trimmed by 1 base and 3 bases, with 12 bases remaining between them. CDR3 residues: CASSEGQLGHTEAFF. CDR3 bases: TGTGCCAGCAGTGAAGGTCAACTGGGGCACACTGAAGCTTTCTTT.

As for this clone: This sample also contains other DNA sequences that code for the same CDR3. This sequence joins TRBV5-1 and TRBJ1-1, with 8 bases lining up with TRBD1. The V segment lost 4 bases and the J segment 3 bases; nucleotides outside the gene matches: 2. The CDR3 length is 13 residues. Germline CDR1 and CDR2: SGHRS and YFSETQ. CDR3 in DNA: TGCGCCAGCAGCCTACAGGGGGACACTGAAGCTTTCTTT. This codes for CASSLQGDTEAFF.

The chain has TRBV7-9 and TRBJ1-2; 7 positions agree with TRBD1. Germline V CDR1 and CDR2: SEHNR, FQNEAQ (reference sequence). The CDR3 sequence is 16 residues long. V lost 4 bases and J lost 4; bases outside the gene matches: 12. The CDR3 region is CASSSPQRQGLYGYTF. CDR3 coding DNA: TGTGCCAGCAGCTCCCCCCAGCGACAGGGCCTCTATGGCTACACCTTC.

This rearrangement joins TRBV6-2 or TRBV6-3 to TRBJ2-5; TRBD1 agrees at 7 bases. This CDR3 spans 14 amino acids. The ends lost 2 bases at V and 3 bases at J; junction bases unmatched: 3. Looked up from germline, CDR1 is MNHEY and CDR2 is SVGEGT. CDR3 in amino acids: CASSYDRAKETQYF. CDR3 in DNA: TGTGCCAGCAGTTACGACAGGGCCAAAGAGACCCAGTACTTC.